This T cell receptor (beta chain) comes out of a study of blood T cells in healthy people across ages. Study-wide results and limits: Roughly linear age-related decline in beta diversity appeared, significant by age approximately 43. Total diversity from one million sequenced T cells was likely underestimated.

Together with a sample-barcoded 5' primer, a J-beta primer mix was included in a second PCR lasting roughly 6 to 12 cycles. TCRdb passed the 5' RACE reads through MiXCR, listing each CDR3 protein once. Of about 800,000 distinct CDR3 sequences in the sample, about 45% were seen once. In regard to this clonotype: Its antigen remains unknown.

The V gene's germline CDR1 is DFQATT and CDR2 SNEGSKA (reference sequence). V lost 1 base to trimming and J lost 4 bases; unmatched junction nucleotides: 4. The CDR3 is 15 residues long. The chain uses TRBV20-1 and TRBJ2-5; TRBD2 matches 12 bases. This clonotype was obtained from a man aged 80 or over in good health. Sequences were obtained from blood. The CDR3 DNA sequence: TGCAGTGCTAGAGTGCGGACTAGCGGGACAGAGACCCAGTACTTC. Encoded protein: CSARVRTSGTETQYF.